This TCR beta chain originates from a study of shared clonotypes between healthy human individuals. Overall study results and limits: Between a handful of donors, naive CD4 clonotypes were shared at a level of around 5.2%. Richness estimates generally favored naive over memory subsets.

Assay used: immunoSEQ multiplex PCR; TCRdb lists only in-frame clones, some missing. The sample shows around 2,100,000 clones, roughly 95% of them seen only once. The germline V gene has CDR1 SNHLY and CDR2 FYNNEI. The CDR3 consists of 15 residues. The ends lost 9 bases at V and 4 bases at J; junction bases unmatched: 9. In the case of this clone: Its specificity is not known.

Naive CD8 cells were CD45RO-negative, positively selected for CCR7, excluding terminally differentiated effector memory CD45RA+ cells. The receptor's source is a young man in good health. Sequenced: naive CD8+ T cells sorted from blood. The J gene is TRBJ1-5, the V gene TRBV2; 10 bases align to TRBD1. The CDR3 DNA is TGTGCCAGTTTATCCGGGACAGGGGAAAATCAGCCCCAGCATTTT. Amino acids: CASLSGTGENQPQHF. The full variable domain, in which reference TRBV2 and TRBJ1-5 provide the parts outside the CDR3, is EPEVTQTPSHQVTQMGQEVILRCVPISNHLYFYWYRQILGQKVEFLVSFYNNEISEKSEIFDDQFSVERPDGSNFTLKIRSTKLEDSAMYFCASLSGTGENQPQHFGDGTRLSIL.